The rows below give T cell receptor beta chains drawn from one sample of a study of cytomegalovirus exposure and HLA in healthy donors. Assay used: immunoSEQ multiplex PCR; TCRdb lists only in-frame clones, some missing. The profile shows around 100,000 clones, 82% of them singletons. The material sequenced was PBMCs. The receptor set was obtained from a man aged 25 to 40 in good health and CMV-seropositive. Both conserved end residues are part of each CDR3. The D gene is left open where the match is weak. Where a row states a size, it is once, few, many or the class of an expanded clone; other rows omit it.

V gene	J gene	D gene	clone size	CDR3 protein	CDR3 DNA
TRBV7-2	TRBJ2-2	TRBD2	.	CASSTSGRGGELFF	TGTGCCAGCAGTACTAGCGGGAGAGGGGGGGAGCTGTTTTTT
TRBV7-8	TRBJ1-5	TRBD1	.	CASSGTASNQPQHF	TGTGCCAGCAGCGGGACAGCGAGCAATCAGCCCCAGCATTTT
TRBV28	TRBJ2-7	TRBD2	.	CASSGGSAHSYEQYF	TGTGCCAGCAGCGGGGGGTCGGCCCACTCCTACGAGCAGTACTTC
TRBV11-2	TRBJ2-7	TRBD2	medium-sized	CASSLGSPGGVYEQYF	TGTGCCAGCAGCTTAGGCTCGCCGGGAGGGGTCTACGAGCAGTACTTC
TRBV9	TRBJ2-3	TRBD2	.	CASSVVSGVRDTQYF	TGTGCCAGCAGCGTAGTTAGCGGGGTCAGAGATACGCAGTATTTT
TRBV9	TRBJ2-6	.	.	CASSVGGQNSGANVLTF	TGTGCCAGCAGCGTAGGGGGCCAGAACTCTGGGGCCAACGTCCTGACTTTC
TRBV18	TRBJ2-5	TRBD2	once	CASSRLAEETQYF	TGTGCCAGCTCACGACTAGCCGAGGAGACCCAGTACTTC
TRBV11-3	TRBJ2-5	.	.	CASSPESGSRETQYF	TGTGCCAGCAGCCCCGAGTCGGGATCCAGAGAGACCCAGTACTTC
TRBV19	TRBJ2-7	TRBD1	few	CASSAPGQGAYEQYF	TGTGCCAGTAGTGCGCCGGGACAGGGGGCCTACGAGCAGTACTTC
TRBV5-1	TRBJ2-7	TRBD1	.	CASSGSPGQSSYEQYF	TGCGCCAGCAGCGGGTCTCCGGGACAGAGCTCCTACGAGCAGTACTTC
TRBV27	TRBJ1-2	.	.	CASSAPGHASYGYTF	TGTGCCAGCAGTGCTCCGGGACACGCGAGCTATGGCTACACCTTC
TRBV6-5	TRBJ2-7	.	.	CASWRTRAPGEQYF	TGTGCCAGCTGGAGGACTCGGGCTCCGGGCGAGCAGTACTTC
TRBV29-1	TRBJ2-7	TRBD2	.	CSVAGGSYAMDEQYF	TGCAGCGTAGCGGGGGGAAGCTACGCGATGGACGAGCAGTACTTC
TRBV5-6	TRBJ1-2	.	.	CASSLSGVGYTF	TGTGCCAGCAGCTTATCCGGGGTTGGCTACACCTTC
TRBV18	TRBJ2-5	.	once	CASSPPSGGAQAETQYF	TGTGCCAGCTCACCACCGTCCGGGGGAGCCCAAGCGGAGACCCAGTACTTC
TRBV25-1	TRBJ2-2	.	.	CASSFPGNTGELFF	TGTGCCAGCAGTTTCCCGGGGAACACCGGGGAGCTGTTTTTT
TRBV2	TRBJ2-1	.	once	CASSESRPDRGQFF	TGTGCCAGCAGTGAGTCCAGGCCTGATAGGGGGCAGTTCTTC
TRBV27	TRBJ2-3	TRBD1	.	CASSLSPGQKTDTQYF	TGTGCCAGCAGTTTATCTCCGGGACAGAAAACAGATACGCAGTATTTT
TRBV28	TRBJ1-4	.	few	CASRPRGGTNEKLFF	TGTGCCAGCAGACCCCGCGGGGGGACTAATGAAAAACTGTTTTTT
TRBV11-2	TRBJ2-7	TRBD2	.	CASSLQYTGTTDYEQYF	TGTGCCAGCAGCTTACAATATACCGGGACTACTGATTACGAGCAGTACTTC
TRBV7-9	TRBJ2-1	TRBD2	.	CASSLWTSGHANEQFF	TGTGCCAGCAGCTTATGGACTAGCGGCCATGCGAATGAGCAGTTCTTC
TRBV6-5	TRBJ2-7	.	few	CASSYPAGAEQYF	TGTGCCAGCAGTTACCCGGCGGGCGCCGAGCAGTACTTC
TRBV28	TRBJ2-2	.	.	CASRPGGTGNTGELFF	TGTGCCAGCAGACCCGGGGGGACAGGGAACACCGGGGAGCTGTTTTTT
TRBV27	TRBJ1-1	.	once	CASSFTANTEAFF	TGTGCCAGCAGTTTCACAGCGAACACTGAAGCTTTCTTT
TRBV29-1	TRBJ1-2	.	.	CSVDRSYGYTF	TGCAGCGTTGACAGGTCCTATGGCTACACCTTC